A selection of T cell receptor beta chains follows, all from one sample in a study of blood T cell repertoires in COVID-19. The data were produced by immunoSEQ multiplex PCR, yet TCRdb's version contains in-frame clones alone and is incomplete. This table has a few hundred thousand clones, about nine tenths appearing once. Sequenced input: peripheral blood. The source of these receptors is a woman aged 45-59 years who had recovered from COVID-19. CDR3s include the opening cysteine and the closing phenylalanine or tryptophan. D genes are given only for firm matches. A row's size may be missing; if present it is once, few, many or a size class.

TGTGCCAGCAGCAAAGCGCTTTGTCACGGTTCCTACGAGCAGTACTTC,CASSKALCHGSYEQYF,NA,TRBJ2-7,few,TRBV21-1
TGTGCCAGCAGATCAGGGGATAACTATGGCTACACCTTC,CASRSGDNYGYTF,NA,TRBJ1-2,NA,TRBV2
TGTGCCAGCAGCCAAGATTCGGCTGGGAGCTCACCCCTCCACTTT,CASSQDSAGSSPLHF,NA,TRBJ1-6,NA,TRBV3-1/TRBV3-2
TGCGCCAGCAGCTTGGCTCAGACTCCCGCTCGGGGAATTTATGGCTACACCTTC,CASSLAQTPARGIYGYTF,NA,TRBJ1-2,NA,TRBV5-1
TGTGCCAGCACCTTCCTGGGGCAGGGGCACGAGCAGTACTTC,CASTFLGQGHEQYF,NA,TRBJ2-7,NA,TRBV6-5
TGTGCCAGCAGCCAAGCTGGGCCCCGCGAGCAGTACTTC,CASSQAGPREQYF,NA,TRBJ2-7,NA,TRBV3-1/TRBV3-2
TGCGCCAGCAGCCAAGACAGGGGGAGGACTAATGAAAAACTGTTTTTT,CASSQDRGRTNEKLFF,TRBD1,TRBJ1-4,NA,TRBV4-3
TGTGCCAGCAGTGAAAAGGGTGGGGGGACGATCTCTGGAAACACCATATATTTT,CASSEKGGGTISGNTIYF,NA,TRBJ1-3,NA,TRBV6-1
TGTGCCAGCAGCGTAAACCATGGGGGAGGGTATGGCTACACCTTC,CASSVNHGGGYGYTF,NA,TRBJ1-2,NA,TRBV9
TGCGCCAGCAGCCCGCTAGGACAGGGGAACACTGAAGCTTTCTTT,CASSPLGQGNTEAFF,TRBD1,TRBJ1-1,NA,TRBV5-1
TGTGCCAGCCAGCAGGGGGCCTCAACTAATGAAAAACTGTTTTTT,CASQQGASTNEKLFF,TRBD1,TRBJ1-4,NA,TRBV9